The following is a T cell receptor (beta chain) sequence with its context. Naive CD8 isolation took CD45RO-negative cells positively selected for CCR7 and excluded terminally differentiated effector memory CD45RA+ cells. The method was immunoSEQ multiplex PCR; TCRdb's version includes in-frame clones alone and lacks a portion of them. In the table there are nearly 2 million clones, about 95% of which are singletons. The entry originates in a study of shared clonotypes between healthy human individuals. V lost 5 bases to trimming and J lost 4 bases, with 14 bases between them. The CDR3 contains 15 residues. CDR1 is SGHAT and CDR2 is FQNNGV in the germline V gene.

This receptor was obtained from a man aged 18 to 30 in good health. The sequenced material came from naive CD8+ T cells sorted from blood. The V and J genes are TRBV11-2 and TRBJ1-4; unclear D gene. CDR3 sequence: CASSTSGSLNEKLFF. In DNA, the CDR3 is TGTGCCAGCAGCACCTCCGGGAGCCTTAATGAAAAACTGTTTTTT.